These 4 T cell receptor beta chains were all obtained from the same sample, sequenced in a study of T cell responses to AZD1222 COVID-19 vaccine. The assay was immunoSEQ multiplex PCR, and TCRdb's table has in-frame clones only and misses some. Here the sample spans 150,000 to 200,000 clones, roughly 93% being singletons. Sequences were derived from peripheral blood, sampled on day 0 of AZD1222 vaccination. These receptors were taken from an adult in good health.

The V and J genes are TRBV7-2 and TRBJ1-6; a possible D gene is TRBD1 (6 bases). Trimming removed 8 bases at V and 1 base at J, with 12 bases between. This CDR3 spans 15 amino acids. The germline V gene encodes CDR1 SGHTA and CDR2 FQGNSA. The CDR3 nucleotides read TGTGCCAGCCAGCAACAGGGTTCCTATAATTCACCCCTCCACTTT. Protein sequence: CASQQQGSYNSPLHF.

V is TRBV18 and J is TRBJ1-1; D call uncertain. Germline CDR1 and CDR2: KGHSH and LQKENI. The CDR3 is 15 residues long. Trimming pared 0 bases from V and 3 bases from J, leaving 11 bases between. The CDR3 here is CASSPPYGGHTEAFF. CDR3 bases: TGTGCCAGCTCACCACCGTATGGCGGCCACACTGAAGCTTTCTTT.

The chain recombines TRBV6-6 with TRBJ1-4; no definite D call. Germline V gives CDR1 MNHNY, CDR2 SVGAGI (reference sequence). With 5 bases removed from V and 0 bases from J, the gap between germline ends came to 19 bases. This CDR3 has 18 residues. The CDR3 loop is CASSHPRYAATTNEKLFF. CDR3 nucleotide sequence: TGTGCCAGCAGTCACCCTAGGTACGCGGCAACAACTAATGAAAAACTGTTTTTT.

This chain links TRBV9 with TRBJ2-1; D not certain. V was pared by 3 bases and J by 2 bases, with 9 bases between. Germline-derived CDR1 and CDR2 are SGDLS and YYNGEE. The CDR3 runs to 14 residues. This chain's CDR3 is CASSAFLTYNEQFF. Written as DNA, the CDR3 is TGTGCCAGCAGCGCCTTTTTAACCTACAATGAGCAGTTCTTC.